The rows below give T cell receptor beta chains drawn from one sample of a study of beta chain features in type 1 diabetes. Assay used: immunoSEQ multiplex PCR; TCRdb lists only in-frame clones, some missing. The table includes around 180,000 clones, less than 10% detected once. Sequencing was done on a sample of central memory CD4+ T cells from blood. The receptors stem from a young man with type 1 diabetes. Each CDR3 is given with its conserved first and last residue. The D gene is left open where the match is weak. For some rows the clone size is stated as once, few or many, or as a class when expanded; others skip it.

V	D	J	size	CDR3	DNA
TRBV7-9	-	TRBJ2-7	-	CASSVSAGEQYF	TGTGCCAGCAGCGTCAGCGCGGGCGAGCAGTACTTC
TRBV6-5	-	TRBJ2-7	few	CASSVGSYEQYF	TGTGCCAGCAGTGTGGGCAGCTACGAGCAGTACTTC
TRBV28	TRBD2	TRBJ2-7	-	CASSTTGTSAGEQYF	TGTGCCAGCAGTACTACCGGGACTAGCGCAGGCGAGCAGTACTTC
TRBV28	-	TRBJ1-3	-	CASSFQLSGKRDF	TGTGCCAGCAGTTTCCAACTCTCAGGGAAACGGGATTTT
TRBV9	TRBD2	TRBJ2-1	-	CASSHDSGRFRNEQFF	TGTGCCAGCAGCCACGACAGCGGGAGGTTTCGGAATGAGCAGTTCTTC
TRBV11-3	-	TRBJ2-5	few	CASSLEGVETQYF	TGTGCCAGCAGCTTAGAGGGAGTGGAGACCCAGTACTTC
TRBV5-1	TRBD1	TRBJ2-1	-	CASSLAGTGTANEQFF	TGCGCCAGCAGCTTGGCCGGGACAGGGACAGCCAATGAGCAGTTCTTC
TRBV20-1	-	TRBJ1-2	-	CSAYSPGGYTF	TGCAGTGCTTATTCCCCAGGGGGCTACACCTTC
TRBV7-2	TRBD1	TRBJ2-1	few	CASSLAPGTVGYNEQFF	TGTGCCAGCAGCTTAGCCCCCGGGACAGTGGGCTACAATGAGCAGTTCTTC
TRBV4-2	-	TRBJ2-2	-	CASSQRGSVAGELFF	TGTGCCAGCAGCCAACGGGGGAGCGTCGCCGGGGAGCTGTTTTTT
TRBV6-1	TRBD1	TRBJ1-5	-	CASSEADRVDQPQHF	TGTGCCAGCAGTGAAGCGGACAGGGTGGATCAGCCCCAGCATTTT
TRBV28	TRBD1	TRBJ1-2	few	CASSPGTGVRVGYTF	TGTGCCAGCAGTCCTGGGACAGGGGTGAGAGTTGGCTACACCTTC
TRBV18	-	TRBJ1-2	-	CASSPLEGEGGYTF	TGTGCCAGCTCACCGCTAGAAGGGGAGGGCGGCTACACCTTC
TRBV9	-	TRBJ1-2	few	CASSRAGEHVDGYTF	TGTGCCAGCAGCCGGGCGGGGGAACATGTTGATGGCTACACCTTC
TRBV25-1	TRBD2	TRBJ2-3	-	CATSGGAQDTQYF	TGTGCCACTAGCGGGGGGGCCCAAGATACGCAGTATTTT
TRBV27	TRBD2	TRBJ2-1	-	CASSRSSGGPYNEQFF	TGTGCCAGCAGTCGCTCTAGCGGGGGACCGTACAATGAGCAGTTCTTC
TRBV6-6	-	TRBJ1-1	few	CASSSPQRGGEAEAFF	TGTGCCAGCAGTTCCCCCCAGCGGGGGGGCGAGGCTGAAGCTTTCTTT
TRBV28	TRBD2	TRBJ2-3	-	CASAGGTTDTQYF	TGTGCCAGCGCGGGGGGGACTACAGATACGCAGTATTTT
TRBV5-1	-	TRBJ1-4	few	CASSSGQFNEKLFF	TGCGCCAGCAGCTCCGGACAGTTTAATGAAAAACTGTTTTTT
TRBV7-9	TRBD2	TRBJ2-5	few	CASSLGLADQETQYF	TGTGCCAGCAGCTTGGGACTAGCGGATCAAGAGACCCAGTACTTC
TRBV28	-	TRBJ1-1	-	CASSQNSAGKNTEAFF	TGTGCCAGCAGCCAAAATTCGGCAGGCAAGAACACTGAAGCTTTCTTT
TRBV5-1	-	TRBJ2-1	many	CASSAASARYNEQFF	TGCGCCAGCAGCGCGGCTAGCGCCCGCTACAATGAGCAGTTCTTC
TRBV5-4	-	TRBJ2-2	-	CASSQGGRTGELFF	TGTGCCAGCAGCCAAGGGGGTAGGACCGGGGAGCTGTTTTTT
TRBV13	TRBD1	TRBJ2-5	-	CASSVDRGETQYF	TGTGCCAGCAGCGTCGACAGGGGGGAGACCCAGTACTTC
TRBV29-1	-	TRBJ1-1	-	CSANTYRTEAFF	TGCAGCGCAAATACCTACAGGACTGAAGCTTTCTTT
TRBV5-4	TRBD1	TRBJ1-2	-	CASSFRTGGVNYGYTF	TGTGCCAGCAGCTTTAGGACAGGGGGCGTAAACTATGGCTACACCTTC
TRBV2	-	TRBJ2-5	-	CASSRGRETQYF	TGTGCCAGCAGTCGGGGTCGGGAGACCCAGTACTTC
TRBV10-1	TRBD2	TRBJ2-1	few	CASSEGVAGGGLNEQFF	TGCGCCAGCAGTGAGGGGGTAGCGGGAGGAGGATTGAATGAGCAGTTCTTC
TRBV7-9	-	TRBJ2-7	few	CASSLGSYEQYF	TGTGCCAGCAGCCTAGGGAGCTACGAGCAGTACTTC
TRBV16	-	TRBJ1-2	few	CASTRGTFYGYTF	TGTGCCAGCACCCGAGGGACATTCTATGGCTACACCTTC
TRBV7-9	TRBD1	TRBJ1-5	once	CASSRGTGRGQPQHF	TGTGCCAGCAGCCGCGGGACAGGGCGAGGTCAGCCCCAGCATTTT
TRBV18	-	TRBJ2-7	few	CASSPPTGYEQYF	TGTGCCAGCTCACCCCCGACAGGATACGAGCAGTACTTC
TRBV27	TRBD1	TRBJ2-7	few	CASRGQSRPYEQYF	TGTGCCAGCAGGGGACAGAGCAGACCCTACGAGCAGTACTTC
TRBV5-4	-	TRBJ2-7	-	CASSEDKTYEQYF	TGTGCCAGCAGCGAAGACAAGACCTACGAGCAGTACTTC
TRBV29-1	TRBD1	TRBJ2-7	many	CSVEVGTGIYEQYF	TGCAGCGTTGAAGTGGGGACAGGGATTTACGAGCAGTACTTC
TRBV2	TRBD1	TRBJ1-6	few	CASGFRGTSPLHF	TGTGCCAGCGGGTTCAGGGGGACTTCACCCCTCCACTTT
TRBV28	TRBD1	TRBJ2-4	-	CASQTQGGKNIQYF	TGTGCCAGCCAAACACAGGGGGGCAAAAACATTCAGTACTTC
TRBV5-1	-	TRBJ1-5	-	CASSMDGQPNQPQHF	TGCGCCAGCAGCATGGATGGACAGCCAAATCAGCCCCAGCATTTT
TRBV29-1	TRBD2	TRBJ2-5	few	CSVKGAGGGNQETQYF	TGCAGCGTTAAAGGGGCTGGCGGGGGGAACCAGGAGACCCAGTACTTC
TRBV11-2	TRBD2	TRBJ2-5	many	CASSLASQGGLETQYF	TGTGCCAGCAGCTTAGCGAGTCAGGGAGGGCTAGAGACCCAGTACTTC
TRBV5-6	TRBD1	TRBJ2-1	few	CASSLATGSPYNEQFF	TGTGCCAGCAGCTTGGCGACAGGGAGCCCCTACAATGAGCAGTTCTTC
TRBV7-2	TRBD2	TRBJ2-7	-	CASSPGTSGFPPRF	TGTGCCAGCAGCCCCGGGACTAGCGGCTTCCCACCCCGCTTC
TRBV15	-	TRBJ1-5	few	CATSRGQGHQPQHF	TGTGCCACCAGCAGAGGGCAGGGGCATCAGCCCCAGCATTTT
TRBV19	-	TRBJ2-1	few	CASRSGTQGEQFF	TGTGCCAGTAGGTCCGGGACTCAGGGTGAGCAGTTCTTC
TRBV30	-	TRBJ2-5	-	CAWSVLTQTQYF	TGTGCCTGGAGTGTACTCACCCAGACCCAGTACTTC
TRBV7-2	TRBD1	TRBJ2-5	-	CASSATPGQGETQYF	TGTGCCAGCAGCGCCACCCCGGGACAGGGGGAGACCCAGTACTTC
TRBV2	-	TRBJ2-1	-	CASRTYNEQFF	TGTGCCAGCAGGACATACAATGAGCAGTTCTTC
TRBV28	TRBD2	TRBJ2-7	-	CASSVRLAGEQYF	TGTGCCAGCAGTGTAAGACTAGCTGGGGAGCAGTACTTC
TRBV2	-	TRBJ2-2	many	CASGGTSWTGELFF	TGTGCCAGCGGAGGAACTAGCTGGACCGGGGAGCTGTTTTTT